The T cell receptor (beta chain) described here comes from a study of multiple sclerosis patients with progressive multifocal leukoencephalopathy. This was a survey-level run. Produced via immunoSEQ multiplex PCR; TCRdb's table is partial and in-frame only. The sample holds about 31,000 clones, around 90% seen once. Time point in this sample: time of PML onset. Between about 15 and 60 months of natalizumab therapy passed before PML developed in these natalizumab-treated patients. All patients had prior interferon beta, and all PML patients were female. Overall study findings and caveats: Before and during natalizumab, the clones expanded at PML already existed.

Germline CDR1 and CDR2: SGHTA and FQGNSA. The V gene end was trimmed by 3 bases and the J gene end by 7 bases; junction bases not matched to a gene: 6. The CDR3 length is 15 residues. A word on this clone: Its matching antigen is unknown.

This material consisted of PBMCs, taken from a patient treated with natalizumab. V gene TRBV7-2 combines with J gene TRBJ2-1; 10 bases are shared with TRBD2. The source of this sequence is a woman between 40 and 55 years old with progressive multifocal leukoencephalopathy. CDR3: CASSLTAGGPNEQFF. In nucleotides, the CDR3 is TGTGCCAGCAGCTTGACAGCGGGAGGGCCGAATGAGCAGTTCTTC.